This TCR beta chain derives from a study of T cell repertoires and HLA-DP antigens. Turning to the study itself: Transduced HeLa cells presented HLA-DP to CD4+ T cells.

Some clones are missing from TCRdb's copy, which holds only in-frame ones; the method was immunoSEQ multiplex PCR. In the table there are approximately 100,000 clones, roughly 86% of which are singletons. A note on this clone: Its antigen is not identified.

The CDR3 is 15 amino acids. CDR1 and CDR2 (germline): SGHDN, FVKESK. V lost 2 bases to trimming and J lost 10 bases, with 15 bases between them. The TCR comes from a man aged 45 to 65 in good health and CMV-seronegative. The rearrangement links TRBV14 to TRBJ1-6, with D possibly TRBD1 on 5 matching bases. Sequenced: CD4+ T cells from PBMCs. DNA of the CDR3: TGTGCCAGCAGCCAAAGGCAGGGATCGACATCACCCCTCCACTTT. Translated: CASSQRQGSTSPLHF.